One sample yielded the 6 T cell receptor beta chains listed below, sequenced in a study of blood T cell repertoires in COVID-19. Repertoires were generated with immunoSEQ multiplex PCR, while TCRdb's copy carries only in-frame clones and drops some. The sample has hundreds of thousands of clones, 88% seen once. What was sequenced was peripheral blood. The receptors come from an elderly man with acute or convalescent COVID-19.

The V call is TRBV5-1, the J call TRBJ2-1, with 12 bases identical to TRBD2. Trimming took 4 bases from V and 13 from J; bases not matched to a gene: 3. In germline, CDR1 is SGHRS, CDR2 YFSETQ. The CDR3 has 12 amino acids. The CDR3 bases are TGCGCCAGCAGCGGGACTAGCGGGTACCAGTTCTTC. Its protein product is CASSGTSGYQFF.

The V call is TRBV5-1, the J call TRBJ2-1, with 8 bases matching TRBD1. This CDR3 contains 16 residues. The trim removed 2 bases at V and 4 bases at J, leaving 8 bases unmatched. Germline values: CDR1 SGHRS, CDR2 YFSETQ. This CDR3 reads CASSFRTTGAYNEQFF. The CDR3 DNA follows: TGCGCCAGCAGCTTCCGAACGACAGGGGCATACAATGAGCAGTTCTTC.

This chain joins TRBV5-6 and TRBJ1-2, with a weak D call TRBD1 (5 bases). The CDR3 totals 13 residues. Trimming stripped 2 bases from V and 4 bases from J, with 9 bases between. Germline V gene sequence: CDR1 SGHDT, CDR2 YYEEEE. The CDR3 reads CASSFGAAYGYTF. CDR3 nucleotide sequence: TGTGCCAGCAGCTTTGGGGCGGCCTATGGCTACACCTTC.

The gene calls are TRBV3-1 (or the pseudogene TRBV3-2) and TRBJ2-7; 10 bases map to TRBD2. The CDR3 runs 17 residues. V trimming: 0 bases; J trimming: 0 bases; junction bases outside the gene matches: 5. The germline V gene encodes CDR1 LGHDT and CDR2 YNNKEL (reference sequence). As DNA, the CDR3 is TGTGCCAGCAGCCAAGATGGGGGACTAGCGTTCTCCTACGAGCAGTACTTC. Encoded protein: CASSQDGGLAFSYEQYF.

V is TRBV19 and J is TRBJ2-5; tentative D call: TRBD2 (6 bases). This CDR3 has 14 residues. The V end lost 6 bases, the J end lost 3 bases, and 14 bases lay between the germline ends. From germline, CDR1 is LNHDA and CDR2 SQIVND (reference sequence). CDR3 region: CASSVSWREETQYF. The CDR3 DNA is TGTGCCAGTAGCGTTAGCTGGAGGGAAGAGACCCAGTACTTC.

This sequence joins TRBV24-1 and TRBJ1-2; 9 bases align to TRBD1. The CDR3 contains 15 residues. J lost 4 bases, V lost 3 bases, and 5 bases had no gene match. The germline CDR1 and CDR2 sequences are KGHDR and SFDVKD. CDR3: CATSDGTGRGYGYTF. The CDR3 DNA reads as TGTGCCACCAGTGATGGGACAGGGAGGGGCTATGGCTACACCTTC.